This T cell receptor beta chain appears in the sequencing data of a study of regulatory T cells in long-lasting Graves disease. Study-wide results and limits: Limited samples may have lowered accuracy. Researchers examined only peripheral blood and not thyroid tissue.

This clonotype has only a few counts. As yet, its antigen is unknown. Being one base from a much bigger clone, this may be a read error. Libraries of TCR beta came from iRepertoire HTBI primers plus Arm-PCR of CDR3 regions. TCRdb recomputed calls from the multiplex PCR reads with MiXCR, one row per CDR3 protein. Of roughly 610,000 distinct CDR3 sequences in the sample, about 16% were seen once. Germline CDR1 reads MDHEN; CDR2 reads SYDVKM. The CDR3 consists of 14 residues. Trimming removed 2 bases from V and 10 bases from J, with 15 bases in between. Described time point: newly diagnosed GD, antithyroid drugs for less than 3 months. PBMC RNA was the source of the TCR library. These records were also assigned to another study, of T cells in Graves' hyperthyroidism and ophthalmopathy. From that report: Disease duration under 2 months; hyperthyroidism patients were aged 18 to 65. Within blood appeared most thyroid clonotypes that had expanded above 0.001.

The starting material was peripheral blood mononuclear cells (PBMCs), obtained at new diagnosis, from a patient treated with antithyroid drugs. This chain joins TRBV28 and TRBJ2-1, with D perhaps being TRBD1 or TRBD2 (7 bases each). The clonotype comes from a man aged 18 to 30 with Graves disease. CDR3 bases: TGTGCCAGCAGTTTACAGGGGGAGGGCAGGGAGCAGTTCTTC. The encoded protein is CASSLQGEGREQFF.